This T cell receptor (beta chain) derives from a study of metastatic and nonmetastatic thyroid tumors. Study context: Both malignant and benign thyroid patients supplied peripheral blood and tumor or nodule tissue samples, across which the repertoires of these patients were then compared.

TCRdb reanalyzed the PCR reads via MiXCR. The data contain more than 70,000 clones, 8.6% of them seen just once; the ten biggest clones take up 8% to 10%. Until they underwent thyroid surgery, no patient had received any treatment. This clone appeared once. Its cognate antigen is unknown. The CDR3 consists of 14 residues. The J segment lost 7 bases and the V segment lost 2 bases, leaving 4 bases of the junction unmatched. Germline V CDR1 and CDR2: SGDLS, YYNGEE. Findings of the study overall: The study reportedly found significantly higher TCR beta diversity in malignant thyroid tumors than benign nodules, in blood and tumor.

Sequencing was performed on blood. The chain employs TRBV9 and TRBJ2-1; 9 nucleotides agree with TRBD2. This clonotype originated in a female donor with papillary thyroid cancer or a benign thyroid nodule (not recorded which). Some clones in this sample may be carry-over from other donors' samples. The CDR3 coding sequence is TGTGCCAGCAGCGTTGGCGGGGGGGCAAATGAGCAGTTCTTC. Its protein is CASSVGGGANEQFF.